This T cell receptor beta chain was sequenced during a study of blood T cell repertoires in COVID-19. Study in general: The United States, Italy and Spain supplied acute and convalescent COVID-19 samples. In each case, the material was cDNA or gDNA derived from T cells, B-cell-depleted T cells, or PBMCs.

Original data processing: Amplification from reference gene primers served as the basis for estimated nucleated cell counts. Sequenced by immunoSEQ multiplex PCR; TCRdb stores in-frame clones only, minus some. D and trimming come from the DNA, and the V and J calls and clone size come from that table. In the table there are 110,000 to 150,000 clones, 80% of which are singletons. Trimming left V 7 bases short and J 13 bases short, with 22 bases between. CDR1 and CDR2 (germline): SNHLY, FYNNEI. This CDR3 region has 13 residues. This sequence originates from a woman between 45 and 60 years old with acute or convalescent COVID-19. Source material: peripheral blood. V gene TRBV2 combines with J gene TRBJ1-2; possible D gene TRBD1, 5 bases. As DNA, the CDR3 is TGTGCCAGCAACCTCATCCCCGGGGGAGAGACCACCTTC. Translating gives CASNLIPGGETTF. Combining the CDR3 with reference TRBV2 and TRBJ1-2 gives the whole variable domain EPEVTQTPSHQVTQMGQEVILRCVPISNHLYFYWYRQILGQKVEFLVSFYNNEISEKSEIFDDQFSVERPDGSNFTLKIRSTKLEDSAMYFCASNLIPGGETTFGSGTRLTVV.